This is a list of T cell receptor beta chains from one sample in a study of T cells in Graves' hyperthyroidism and ophthalmopathy. MiXCR was run by TCRdb on the multiplex PCR reads, yielding one entry per CDR3 protein. In the table there are fewer than 350,000 distinct CDR3 sequences, roughly 18% of which are singletons. Specimen: blood. Receptors originate from a woman in her thirties or forties with Graves' ophthalmopathy. Both conserved end residues are part of each CDR3. The order of the fields is D gene, V gene, J gene, clone size, CDR3 protein, CDR3 DNA. The D gene is left open where the match is weak. Where a row states a size, it is once, few, many or the class of an expanded clone; other rows omit it.

D: NA; V: TRBV28; J: TRBJ1-1; size: many; CDR3: CASRVGSFSNTEAFF; DNA: TGTGCCAGCAGGGTAGGGAGTTTCTCGAACACTGAAGCTTTCTTT
D: TRBD1; V: TRBV28; J: TRBJ1-1; size: many; CDR3: CASSRRQGRRNAEAFF; DNA: TGTGCCAGCAGTAGAAGACAGGGTCGTAGGAACGCTGAAGCTTTCTTT
D: NA; V: TRBV20-1; J: TRBJ2-7; size: few; CDR3: CSARDHLGRLSYEQYF; DNA: TGCAGTGCTAGAGATCATTTGGGGCGTCTCTCCTACGAGCAGTACTTC
D: NA; V: TRBV3-1; J: TRBJ1-2; size: few; CDR3: CASSPDGGQGYYGYTF; DNA: TGTGCCAGCAGCCCCGACGGTGGGCAGGGGTACTATGGCTACACCTTC
D: TRBD1; V: TRBV28; J: TRBJ1-2; size: NA; CDR3: CASRLTGADLYGYTF; DNA: TGTGCCAGCAGGCTCACAGGGGCGGACCTCTATGGCTACACCTTC
D: TRBD2; V: TRBV6-5; J: TRBJ2-5; size: many; CDR3: CASSLGHLAGVGETQYF; DNA: TGTGCCAGCAGTCTGGGACACCTAGCGGGAGTGGGGGAGACCCAGTACTTC
D: TRBD1; V: TRBV4-3; J: TRBJ1-2; size: many; CDR3: CASSFIRGDSYGYTF; DNA: TGCGCCAGCAGCTTCATCAGGGGGGATAGCTATGGCTACACCTTC
D: TRBD1; V: TRBV11-1; J: TRBJ1-2; size: NA; CDR3: CASSNLTGGSNYGYTF; DNA: TGTGCCAGCAGCAACCTAACAGGGGGATCTAACTATGGCTACACCTTC
D: TRBD2; V: TRBV9; J: TRBJ2-7; size: many; CDR3: CASSVDTSGAYEQYF; DNA: TGTGCCAGCAGCGTAGATACTAGCGGGGCCTACGAGCAGTACTTC
D: TRBD1; V: TRBV12-3/TRBV12-4; J: TRBJ2-7; size: few; CDR3: CASSRGEQGVEKQYF; DNA: TGTGCCAGCAGTCGCGGAGAACAGGGGGTTGAAAAGCAGTACTTC
D: NA; V: TRBV6-1; J: TRBJ1-2; size: many; CDR3: CASSEDKENYGYTF; DNA: TGTGCCAGCAGTGAAGATAAAGAGAACTATGGCTACACCTTC
D: TRBD1; V: TRBV6-2/TRBV6-3; J: TRBJ1-1; size: many; CDR3: CASSYLQEGTGGLREAFF; DNA: TGTGCCAGCAGTTACTTACAGGAAGGGACAGGGGGCCTAAGGGAAGCTTTCTTT
D: NA; V: TRBV12-3/TRBV12-4; J: TRBJ1-6; size: NA; CDR3: CASSRDVNSPLHF; DNA: TGTGCCAGCAGCAGGGATGTGAATTCACCCCTCCACTTT
D: TRBD1; V: TRBV13; J: TRBJ2-4; size: many; CDR3: CASSFRTGDKNIQYF; DNA: TGTGCCAGCAGCTTTAGAACAGGGGACAAAAACATTCAGTACTTC
D: NA; V: TRBV30; J: TRBJ1-5; size: many; CDR3: CAWSVRGMGNNQPQHF; DNA: TGTGCCTGGAGTGTGAGGGGAATGGGGAACAATCAGCCCCAGCATTTT
D: NA; V: TRBV24-1; J: TRBJ1-1; size: many; CDR3: CATSDTTGGEAFF; DNA: TGTGCCACCAGTGATACCACGGGGGGTGAAGCTTTCTTT